This T cell receptor beta chain emerged from a study of OX40 agonist ivuxolimab in advanced cancers. Across the whole study: Patients received the agonistic anti-OX40 (CD134) antibody ivuxolimab. Study-level findings and limits: Some patients who did not respond also had low normalized T-cell clonal expansion. The work left the antigen specificity of expanded peripheral T cells undetermined.

The germline CDR1 and CDR2 sequences are SGHNT and YENEEA. The CDR3 runs to 12 residues. V gave up 4 bases and J gave up 4 bases, with 8 bases separating them. The repertoire was sequenced with immunoSEQ multiplex PCR; TCRdb's copy has only in-frame clones and lacks some. The sample consists of 20,000 to 25,000 clones, approximately 82% of them appearing once. Remarks on this clone: Its antigen is currently unknown.

This receptor was obtained from an adult with an advanced solid tumor such as melanoma, head and neck, liver or kidney cancer. The specimen comprised CD4+ or CD8+ T cells sorted from blood, sampled in a trial of the OX40 agonist ivuxolimab. The chain recombines TRBV11-3 with TRBJ2-7; D ambiguous. The CDR3 DNA reads as TGTGCCAGCAGCTCCGTCAGTTACGAGCAGTACTTC. Translated: CASSSVSYEQYF.